This T cell receptor beta chain was identified during a study of T cell changes during pregnancy in multiple sclerosis (dated by TCRdb to between 2017 and 2020). Context from the whole study: In women with multiple sclerosis, the researchers looked at how the T cell repertoire shifted as pregnancy progressed.

The germline V gene (reference sequence) sets CDR1 to MNHEY and CDR2 to SMNVEV. V gives up 7 bases and J gives up 1 base, and the segment between their germline ends measures 16 bases. The CDR3, from cysteine to phenylalanine, totals 15 residues. Solely the CDR3 DNA is kept, with 45 bases framed from the first base. About this clone: Its cognate antigen has yet to be identified. No much larger clone is present one base from it, and per-base qualities are unavailable.

Library method: the immunoSEQ multiplex PCR assay. Sourced from immuneACCESS, this table was stored by TCRdb with only in-frame sequences that have V and J called. A share of the clones is absent; for the studies checked, an unresolved V gene accounts for under half, and the remainder has no known explanation. The sample contains 47,000 or so clones, around nine tenths of them found a single time. Jointly, the top ten make up under 2% of the sample. The clonotype originates from a female donor with multiple sclerosis, enrolled in a pregnancy study. This specimen consisted of peripheral blood, obtained in the first trimester of pregnancy. The V gene is TRBV27 and the J gene is TRBJ1-1; a tentative D match to TRBD1 spans 5 bases. The DNA sequence is TGTGCCAGCAAAGACGGACCGGGGGGGAACACTGAAGCTTTCTTT. It translates to CASKDGPGGNTEAFF.